A single sample gave rise to the 10 T cell receptor beta chains below, sequenced in a study of radiotherapy plus CTLA-4 blockade in lung cancer. The repertoire was sequenced with immunoSEQ multiplex PCR; TCRdb's copy has only in-frame clones and lacks some. Of some 70,000 clones in the sample, about 83% were seen once. Sequencing used peripheral blood, obtained from a patient treated with radiotherapy plus ipilimumab. These receptors were taken from a human donor with non-small cell lung cancer who had a partial response to radiotherapy plus ipilimumab.

This clone was seen a few times. The chain is built from TRBV27 and TRBJ1-1, with 7 bases identical to TRBD1. V shed 6 bases and J 7 bases; nucleotides not matched to a gene: 11. The germline V gene encodes CDR1 MNHEY and CDR2 SMNVEV (reference sequence). The CDR3 is made up of 14 amino acids. The CDR3 DNA reads as TGTGCCAGCAGACCCGTGGGACAGCATCTTGAAGCTTTCTTT. Encoded protein: CASRPVGQHLEAFF.

This clone was observed a handful of times. The chain combines TRBV7-9 with TRBJ2-7, with 7 nucleotides matching TRBD2. Germline trimming cut 5 bases from V and 5 bases from J; bases unmatched to any gene: 9. The germline V gene has CDR1 SEHNR and CDR2 FQNEAQ (reference sequence). CDR3 length equals 14 residues. CDR3 sequence reads: CASSAGSGGDEQYF. The CDR3 region has the DNA TGTGCCAGCAGCGCCGGAAGTGGGGGGGACGAGCAGTACTTC.

This chain uses TRBV9 with TRBJ2-1, with 10 bases that match TRBD2. Germline-derived CDR1 and CDR2 are SGDLS and YYNGEE. V gave up 0 bases and J gave up 9 bases; unmatched junction bases: 15. The CDR3 loop spans 18 amino acids. The CDR3 sequence: CASSVAAGLAGVGGEQFF. The CDR3 region has the DNA TGTGCCAGCAGCGTAGCAGCAGGGCTAGCGGGAGTTGGGGGTGAGCAGTTCTTC.

This rearrangement joins TRBV9 to TRBJ2-3; TRBD2 aligns across 9 bases. The CDR3 runs 15 residues. Per the germline V gene, CDR1 is SGDLS and CDR2 is YYNGEE. J gave up 4 bases and V 2 bases, and 5 bases lay outside the gene matches. CDR3 in DNA: TGTGCCAGCAGCGTCATAGCGGGAGAGGCAGATACGCAGTATTTT. Translation: CASSVIAGEADTQYF.

The chain combines TRBV27 with TRBJ1-1; D is undetermined. CDR1 is MNHEY, CDR2 SMNVEV, per germline (reference sequence). Trimming shortened V by 0 bases and J by 9 bases, and 11 bases separated the two germline ends. The CDR3 is 13 residues long. The CDR3 sequence is CASSLSDSSQAFF. The DNA for the CDR3 is TGTGCCAGCAGTTTATCAGATAGCTCGCAAGCTTTCTTT.

The V gene is TRBV2, the J gene TRBJ2-3, with D possibly being TRBD2 (7 bases). This CDR3 region has 14 residues. V was trimmed by 2 bases and J by 5 bases, leaving 11 bases between them. CDR1 and CDR2 (germline): SNHLY, FYNNEI. The CDR3 reads CASSEHRGGDTQYF. CDR3 in DNA: TGTGCCAGCAGTGAACATAGGGGGGGAGATACGCAGTATTTT.

This chain uses TRBV30 with TRBJ1-2, with 8 bases identical to TRBD1. The CDR3 extends over 13 amino acids. The V segment lost 3 bases and the J segment 8 bases; nucleotides outside the gene matches: 8. Germline loops: CDR1 GTSNPN, CDR2 SVGIG (reference sequence). CDR3 loop: CAWSPGQGRGYTF. The CDR3, as DNA: TGTGCCTGGAGCCCCGGACAGGGCCGGGGCTACACCTTC.

The chain carries TRBV7-2 and TRBJ2-1; maybe TRBD2 (6 bases). The CDR3 contains 13 residues. Trimming shortened V by 5 bases and J by 8 bases, and 13 bases separated the two germline ends. The germline V gene encodes CDR1 SGHTA and CDR2 FQGNSA. CDR3 loop: CASSPPGTYEQFF. CDR3 DNA: TGTGCCAGCAGCCCTCCGGGGACTTATGAGCAGTTCTTC.

The chain uses TRBV14 and TRBJ2-7; 10 bases agree with TRBD1. Trimming at V came to 0 bases and at J to 6 bases, leaving 8 bases not matched to a gene. Germline lookup yields CDR1 SGHDN and CDR2 FVKESK. The CDR3 has 16 residues. The CDR3 spells CASSQDPGTGAREQYF. CDR3 in DNA: TGTGCCAGCAGCCAAGATCCCGGGACAGGGGCTCGCGAGCAGTACTTC.

The V gene is TRBV5-1, the J gene TRBJ2-3; the D gene is possibly TRBD2 (5 bases). Trimming took off 0 bases at V and 6 bases at J, with 11 bases between the two ends. The CDR3 totals 14 residues. Germline V gene data show CDR1 as SGHRS and CDR2 as YFSETQ. Here the CDR3 reads CASSLGARRDTQYF. CDR3 bases: TGCGCCAGCAGCTTGGGTGCACGGAGGGATACGCAGTATTTT.